This TCR beta chain was documented in a study of T cell repertoires in cytomegalovirus infection. Overall study: CMV infection together with matching HLA type was indicated by public TCR beta signatures.

TCRdb re-called the reads with MiXCR, one entry per CDR3 protein. Here the sample spans 80,000 or so distinct CDR3 sequences, about 24% being singletons. This clonotype was seen repeatedly, ten times or more. No antigen is known for it. Specimen: CD8+ T cells from cultured PBMCs, collected from culture after CMV antigen stimulation. This TCR came from a human donor in good health (CMV status not recorded). Some clones in this sample may be carry-over from other donors' samples.

Written as DNA, the CDR3 is TGTGCCAGTGGAGAGACAGGGGTCGGCTACACCTTC. Translated, it gives CASGETGVGYTF. The rearrangement uses TRBV19 and TRBJ1-2; TRBD1 matches at 8 bases. The CDR3 spans 12 residues. Germline lookup yields CDR1 LNHDA and CDR2 SQIVND (reference sequence). Trimming at V came to 8 bases and at J to 8 bases, leaving 7 bases not matched to a gene.